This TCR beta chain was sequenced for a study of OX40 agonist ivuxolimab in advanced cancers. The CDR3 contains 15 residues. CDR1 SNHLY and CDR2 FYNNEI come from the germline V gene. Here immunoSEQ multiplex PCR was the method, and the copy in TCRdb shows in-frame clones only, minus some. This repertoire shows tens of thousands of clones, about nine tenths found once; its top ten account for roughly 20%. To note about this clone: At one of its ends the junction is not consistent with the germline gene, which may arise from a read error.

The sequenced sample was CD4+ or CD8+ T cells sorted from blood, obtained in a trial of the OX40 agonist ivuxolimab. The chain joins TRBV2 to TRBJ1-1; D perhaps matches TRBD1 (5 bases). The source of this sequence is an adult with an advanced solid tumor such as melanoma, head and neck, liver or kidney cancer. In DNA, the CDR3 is TGTGTCAGCAGTGAAGCGAGACAGACGAACACTGAAGCTTTCTTT. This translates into CVSSEARQTNTEAFF.